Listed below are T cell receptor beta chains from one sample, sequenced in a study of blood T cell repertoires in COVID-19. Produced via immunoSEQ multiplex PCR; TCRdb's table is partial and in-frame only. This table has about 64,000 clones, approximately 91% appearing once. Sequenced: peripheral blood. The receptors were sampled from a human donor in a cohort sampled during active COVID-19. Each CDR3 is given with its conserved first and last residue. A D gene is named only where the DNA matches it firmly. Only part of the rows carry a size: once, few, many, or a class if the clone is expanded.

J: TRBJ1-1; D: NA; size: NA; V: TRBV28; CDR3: CASSDRSAEAFF; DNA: TGTGCCAGCAGTGACAGGTCGGCTGAAGCTTTCTTT
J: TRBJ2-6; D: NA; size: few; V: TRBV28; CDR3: CASRDRSSSGANVLTF; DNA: TGTGCCAGCAGGGACAGATCAAGCTCTGGGGCCAACGTCCTGACTTTC
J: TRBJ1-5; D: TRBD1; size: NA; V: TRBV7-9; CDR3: CASSLGTGTYSNQPQHF; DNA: TGTGCCAGCAGCTTAGGGACAGGGACATATAGCAATCAGCCCCAGCATTTT
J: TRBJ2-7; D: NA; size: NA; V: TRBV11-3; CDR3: CASSLDRYEQYF; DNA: TGTGCCAGCAGCTTAGATCGGTACGAGCAGTACTTC
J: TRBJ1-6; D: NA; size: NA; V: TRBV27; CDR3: CASRVGGENSPLHF; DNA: TGTGCCAGCAGGGTGGGGGGGGAGAATTCACCCCTCCACTTT
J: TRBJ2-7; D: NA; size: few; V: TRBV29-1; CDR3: CSVSQGDYEQYF; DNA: TGCAGCGTATCACAGGGAGACTACGAGCAGTACTTC
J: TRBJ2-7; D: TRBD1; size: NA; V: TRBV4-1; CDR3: CASSQVQGDSYEQYF; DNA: TGCGCCAGCAGCCAAGTACAGGGGGATAGTTACGAGCAGTACTTC
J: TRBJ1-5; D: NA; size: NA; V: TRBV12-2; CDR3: CASRATVYSNQPQHF; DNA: TGTGCAAGTCGCGCGACAGTTTATAGCAATCAGCCCCAGCATTTT
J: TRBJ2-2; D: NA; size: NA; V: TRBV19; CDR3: CASIPYAEGDTGELFF; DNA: TGTGCCAGTATACCTTACGCGGAGGGAGACACCGGGGAGCTGTTTTTT
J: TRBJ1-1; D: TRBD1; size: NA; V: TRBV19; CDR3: CASSPETGGNTEAFF; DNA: TGTGCCAGTAGCCCTGAGACAGGGGGTAATACTGAAGCTTTCTTT
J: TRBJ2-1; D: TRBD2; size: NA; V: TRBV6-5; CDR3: CASSYTSGRNEQFF; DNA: TGTGCCAGCAGTTATACTAGCGGGAGGAATGAGCAGTTCTTC
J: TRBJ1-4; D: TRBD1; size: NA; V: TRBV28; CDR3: CASSYYRGRSEKLFF; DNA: TGTGCCAGCAGTTACTACAGGGGGCGAAGTGAAAAACTGTTTTTT
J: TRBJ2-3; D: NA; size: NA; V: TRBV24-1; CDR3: CATSSTGVQNTDTQYF; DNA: TGTGCCACCAGCTCGACCGGGGTCCAAAACACAGATACGCAGTATTTT
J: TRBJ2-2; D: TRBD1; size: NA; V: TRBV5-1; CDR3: CASSPILSGGLGELFF; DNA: TGCGCCAGCAGCCCCATACTGTCAGGGGGCCTCGGGGAACTGTTTTTT
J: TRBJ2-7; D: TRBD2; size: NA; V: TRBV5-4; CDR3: CASSSRAGGSYEQYF; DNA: TGTGCCAGCAGCTCCAGAGCGGGAGGGAGCTACGAGCAGTACTTC
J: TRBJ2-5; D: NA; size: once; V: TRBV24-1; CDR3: CATQGRVEETQYF; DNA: TGTGCCACCCAGGGGCGGGTAGAAGAGACCCAGTACTTC
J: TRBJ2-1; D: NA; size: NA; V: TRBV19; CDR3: CASSIRGADEQFF; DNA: TGTGCCAGTAGTATACGGGGGGCCGATGAGCAGTTCTTC
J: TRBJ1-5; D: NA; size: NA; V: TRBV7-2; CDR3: CASSLVVGGPQHF; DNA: TGTGCCAGCAGCTTAGTCGTCGGCGGACCCCAGCATTTT
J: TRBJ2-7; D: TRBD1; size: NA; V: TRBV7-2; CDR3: CASSLGRTGWAYEQYF; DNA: TGTGCCAGCAGCTTAGGACGGACAGGGTGGGCTTACGAGCAGTACTTC
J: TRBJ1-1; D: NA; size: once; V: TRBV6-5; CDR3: CASSYSRGSTEAFF; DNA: TGTGCCAGCAGTTACTCAAGGGGAAGTACTGAAGCTTTCTTT
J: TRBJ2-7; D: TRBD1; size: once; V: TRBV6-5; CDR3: CASSYDPDRGEQYF; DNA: TGTGCCAGCAGTTACGATCCCGACAGGGGCGAGCAGTACTTC
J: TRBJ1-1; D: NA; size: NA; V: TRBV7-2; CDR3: CASSPQPTNTEAFF; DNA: TGTGCCAGCAGCCCACAACCAACGAACACTGAAGCTTTCTTT
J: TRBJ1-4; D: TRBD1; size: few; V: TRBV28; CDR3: CASSFLSGTGYEKLFF; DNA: TGTGCCAGCAGCTTCCTCTCCGGGACAGGGTATGAAAAACTGTTTTTT
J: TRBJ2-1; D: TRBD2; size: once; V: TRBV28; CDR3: CASSFPSGSFYNEQFF; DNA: TGTGCCAGCAGTTTTCCGAGCGGGAGTTTCTACAATGAGCAGTTCTTC
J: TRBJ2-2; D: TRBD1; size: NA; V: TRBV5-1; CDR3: CASSSSGTGRTGELFF; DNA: TGCGCCAGCAGCTCGTCCGGGACAGGGAGAACCGGGGAGCTGTTTTTT
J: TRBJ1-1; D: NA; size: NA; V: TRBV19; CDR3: CASRSEAMNTEAFF; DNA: TGTGCCAGTAGGTCAGAGGCTATGAACACTGAAGCTTTCTTT
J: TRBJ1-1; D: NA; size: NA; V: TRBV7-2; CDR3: CASSLVGGAAAEAFF; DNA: TGTGCCAGCAGCTTAGTCGGGGGGGCCGCGGCTGAAGCTTTCTTT
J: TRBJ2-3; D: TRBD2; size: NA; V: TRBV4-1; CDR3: CASSPLTSGRDTQYF; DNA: TGCGCCAGCAGCCCCCTCACTAGCGGGAGGGATACGCAGTATTTT
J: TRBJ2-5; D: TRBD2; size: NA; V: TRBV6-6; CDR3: CASSYRDYRYQETQYF; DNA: TGTGCCAGCAGTTATAGGGACTACCGGTACCAAGAGACCCAGTACTTC
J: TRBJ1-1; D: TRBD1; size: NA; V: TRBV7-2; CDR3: CASSIRDRENTEAFF; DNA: TGTGCCAGCAGCATACGGGACAGGGAGAACACTGAAGCTTTCTTT
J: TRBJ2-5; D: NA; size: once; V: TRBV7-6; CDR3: CASSPPDRYQETQYF; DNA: TGTGCCAGCAGCCCTCCTGACAGGTATCAAGAGACCCAGTACTTC
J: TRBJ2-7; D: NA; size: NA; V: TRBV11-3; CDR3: CASSFLSAAEQYF; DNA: TGTGCCAGCAGCTTCCTTAGTGCGGCCGAGCAGTACTTC
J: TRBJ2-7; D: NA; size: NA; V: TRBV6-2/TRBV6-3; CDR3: CASSYGQFSYEQYF; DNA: TGTGCCAGCAGTTACGGACAGTTCTCCTACGAGCAGTACTTC
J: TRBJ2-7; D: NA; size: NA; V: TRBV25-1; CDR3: CASRERTKPYEQYF; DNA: TGTGCCAGCAGGGAGCGGACTAAACCCTACGAGCAGTACTTC
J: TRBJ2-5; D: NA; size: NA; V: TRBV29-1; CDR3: CSVVGLGGETQYF; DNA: TGCAGCGTTGTTGGTCTCGGGGGAGAGACCCAGTACTTC
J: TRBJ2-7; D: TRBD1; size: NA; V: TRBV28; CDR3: CASSPGTAFEQYF; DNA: TGTGCCAGCAGTCCCGGGACAGCGTTCGAGCAGTACTTC
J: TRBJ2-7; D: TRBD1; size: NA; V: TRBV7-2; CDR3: CASSPMGQGMGEQYF; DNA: TGTGCCAGCAGCCCTATGGGACAGGGTATGGGCGAGCAGTACTTC
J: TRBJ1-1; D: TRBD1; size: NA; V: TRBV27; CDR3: CASSILQGGRTEAFF; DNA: TGTGCCAGCAGTATATTACAGGGGGGGAGGACTGAAGCTTTCTTT
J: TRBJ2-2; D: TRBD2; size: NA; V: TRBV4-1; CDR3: CASSQGTSGRAFGELFF; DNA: TGCGCCAGCAGCCAAGGAACTAGCGGGAGGGCATTCGGGGAGCTGTTTTTT
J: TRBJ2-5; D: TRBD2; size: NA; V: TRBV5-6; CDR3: CASSPPGGTQYF; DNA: TGTGCCAGCAGCCCCCCGGGGGGGACCCAGTACTTC
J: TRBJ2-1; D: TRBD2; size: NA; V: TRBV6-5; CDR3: CASSATSGHYNEQFF; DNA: TGTGCCAGCAGCGCTACTAGCGGGCACTACAATGAGCAGTTCTTC
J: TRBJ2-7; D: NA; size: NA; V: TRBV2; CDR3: CASSSGDSYEQYF; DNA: TGTGCCAGCAGTTCAGGGGACTCCTACGAGCAGTACTTC
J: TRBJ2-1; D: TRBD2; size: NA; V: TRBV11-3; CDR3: CASSLSRAGGPPNEQFF; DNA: TGTGCCAGCAGCTTATCCCGAGCGGGAGGGCCCCCGAATGAGCAGTTCTTC
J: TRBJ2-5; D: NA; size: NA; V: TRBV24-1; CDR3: CATSDSDRHQETQYF; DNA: TGTGCCACCAGTGACTCTGACAGGCACCAAGAGACCCAGTACTTC
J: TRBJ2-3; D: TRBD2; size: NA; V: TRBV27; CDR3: CASSLLGRLAGGGTDTQYF; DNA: TGTGCCAGCAGTTTATTGGGGAGGTTAGCGGGAGGAGGCACAGATACGCAGTATTTT
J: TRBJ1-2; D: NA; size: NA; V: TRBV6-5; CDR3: CASSPGGASGGYTF; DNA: TGTGCCAGCAGCCCCGGGGGGGCTTCGGGAGGCTACACCTTC
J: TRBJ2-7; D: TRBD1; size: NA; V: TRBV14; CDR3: CASSQSTGYYEQYF; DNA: TGTGCCAGCAGCCAGTCGACAGGGTACTACGAGCAGTACTTC
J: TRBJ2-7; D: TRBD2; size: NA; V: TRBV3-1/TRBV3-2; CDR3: CASSQAGGGYYEQYF; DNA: TGTGCCAGCAGCCAAGCGGGGGGAGGGTACTACGAGCAGTACTTC
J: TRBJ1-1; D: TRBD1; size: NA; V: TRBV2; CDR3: CASSGDRGTEAFF; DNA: TGTGCCAGCAGTGGGGACAGGGGCACTGAAGCTTTCTTT